Sequencing of this T cell receptor (beta chain) was carried out in a study of cytomegalovirus exposure and HLA in healthy donors. The study's findings and limits: Immune exposure was documented only through CMV serostatus. Follow-up analysis found HLA locus-dependent TCR association rates, highest for DRB1 and lowest for HLA-C. Per a later analysis, 15,000 to 20,000 TCR beta sequences showed association with HLA alleles at 0.05 false discovery rate.

A multiplex PCR was run with 60 Vbeta primers and 13 Jbeta primers. Libraries were prepared by immunoSEQ multiplex PCR; TCRdb keeps only in-frame clonotypes and omits some of them. The table lists 130,000 to 150,000 clones, more than 60% of them singletons. The CDR3 is 14 residues long. The V gene end was trimmed by 10 bases and the J gene end by 1 base; junction bases not matched to a gene: 7. Germline values: CDR1 SEHNR, CDR2 FQNEAQ (reference sequence). About this clone: Its antigen is undetermined.

The J gene is TRBJ1-1, the V gene TRBV7-9, with 9 bases lining up with TRBD1. The receptor was isolated from a man aged 35 to 55 in good health and CMV-seropositive. Sequencing used PBMCs. The CDR3 spells CATTRDRANTEAFF. CDR3 sequence (DNA): TGTGCCACCACGCGGGACAGGGCGAACACTGAAGCTTTCTTT.